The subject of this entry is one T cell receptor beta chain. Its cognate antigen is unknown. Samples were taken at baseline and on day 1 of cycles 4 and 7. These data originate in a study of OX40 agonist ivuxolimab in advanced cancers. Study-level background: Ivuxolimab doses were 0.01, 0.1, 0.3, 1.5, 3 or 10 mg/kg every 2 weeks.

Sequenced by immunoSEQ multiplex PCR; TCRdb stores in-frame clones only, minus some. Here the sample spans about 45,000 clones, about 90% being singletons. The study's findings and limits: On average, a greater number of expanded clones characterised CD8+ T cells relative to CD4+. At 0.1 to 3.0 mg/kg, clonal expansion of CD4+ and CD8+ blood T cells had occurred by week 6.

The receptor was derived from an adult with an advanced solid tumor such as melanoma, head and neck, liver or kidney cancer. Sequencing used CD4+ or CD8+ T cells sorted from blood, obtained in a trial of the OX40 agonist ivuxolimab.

The CDR3 reads CASSQGTGLYEQYF. Here the CDR3 DNA reads TGTGCCAGCAGCCAAGGGACAGGTCTGTACGAGCAGTACTTC. The chain is built from TRBV5-6 and TRBJ2-7, with 8 bases matching TRBD1. The J segment lost 4 bases and the V segment lost 4 bases, leaving 7 bases of the junction unmatched. The CDR3 sequence is 14 residues long. In germline, CDR1 is SGHDT, CDR2 YYEEEE.